This TCR beta chain comes out of a study of T cell responses to AZD1222 COVID-19 vaccine. Study-level background: Second-dose groups at about 4 or about 12 weeks were pooled.

Broader study findings: Repertoire samples came only from after the peak T cell response.

A word on this clone: Antigen specificity is unknown.

J was trimmed by 2 bases and V by 3 bases; bases with no gene match: 5. Germline CDR1 SGHTA, CDR2 FQGNSA. This CDR3 is built from 16 residues. Measured with immunoSEQ multiplex PCR; TCRdb has only the in-frame clones, and not every one. The table includes some 150,000 clones, 70% to 90% detected once. This sequence originates from an adult in good health. Here the sequenced sample was peripheral blood, taken on day 0 of AZD1222 vaccination. The chain uses TRBV7-2 and TRBJ2-4; TRBD2 aligns across 9 bases. CDR3 residues: CASSLMAGGTKNIQYF. The CDR3, as DNA: TGTGCCAGCAGCTTGATGGCGGGGGGGACCAAAAACATTCAGTACTTC.